The sequence of this T cell receptor (beta chain) was determined in a study of beta chain features in type 1 diabetes. Regarding the study as a whole: The study notes PCR might favor shorter templates equally in patients and controls. Moderate but significant shortening of TCRB CDR3s was recorded in all four CD4+ subsets from Type 1 diabetes patients. Across patients, naive, central memory and Treg TCRB repertoires exhibited apparently greater similarity than was observed across healthy donors.

It was via CD45RO/CCR7/CD25/CD127/CD95/CD27 that CD4+ naive, central memory, regulatory and stem cell-like memory cells were sorted. Expressed TCRB transcripts got sequenced, as all isolated RNA was reverse transcribed. Only in-frame clones appear in the TCRdb table, and some are missing; sequencing was by immunoSEQ multiplex PCR. The sample holds a few hundred thousand clones; approximately 15% are singletons and the top ten take 0.015%. The table lists this clone with a few counts. The target antigen is unknown. With 6 bases clipped from V and 3 bases from J, the junction kept 2 bases outside the gene matches. Germline CDR1 DFQATT, CDR2 SNEGSKA (reference sequence). The CDR3 runs to 11 residues.

This receptor was obtained from a woman younger than 30 with type 1 diabetes. The sequenced sample consisted of naive CD4+ T cells from blood. This rearrangement joins TRBV20-1 to TRBJ2-7; TRBD2 matches at 7 bases. CDR3 loop: CSAWDYYEQYF. CDR3 coding DNA: TGCAGTGCCTGGGACTACTACGAGCAGTACTTC.